This T cell receptor (beta chain) was captured in a study of monozygotic twins with inflammatory bowel disease. Following a re-call of the 5' RACE reads, TCRdb has one entry per CDR3 protein and lacks DNA. Its table lists 400,000 to 500,000 distinct CDR3 sequences. This TCR came from a human donor with ulcerative colitis or Crohn's disease, or a healthy co-twin of an affected twin (not recorded which). Sequencing was performed on blood.

CDR3 loop: CASSETSGRALYGQYF. The chain joins TRBV6-1 to TRBJ2-7; TCRdb's D call, TRBD2, is unchecked because there is no DNA. This CDR3 comprises 16 residues. Germline CDR1 and CDR2: MNHNS and SASEGT.